This T cell receptor beta chain was sequenced for a study of CD8+CD57+ T cells in acquired aplastic anemia. In its sample, this clonotype was seen many times. Antigen unknown. Whole-study findings and limits: Patients and controls shared roughly 31 CD8+ CDR3 sequences, highly expressed in patients.

Patients picked for sequencing had shown CD8+CD57+ cell expansion detected by flow cytometry. All participating patients were living with severe acquired aplastic anemia. The template for TCR beta VDJ and CDR3 sequence profiling was genomic DNA. TCRdb ran MiXCR on the reads and lists one entry per CDR3 protein. The data show about 40,000 distinct CDR3 sequences, roughly two thirds seen once. The CDR3 is 16 residues long. V shed 3 bases and J shed 0 bases, with 15 bases lying between them. The germline gives CDR1 SNHLY, CDR2 FYNNEI. The source is a human donor with aplastic anemia. Sequencing was carried out using sorted CD4+, CD8+, or CD8+CD57+ T cells (not recorded which) from PBMCs. The chain carries TRBV2 and TRBJ2-7, with D perhaps given as TRBD1 or TRBD2 (5 bases each). CDR3 region: CASSEGTVQFSYEQYF. Here the CDR3 DNA reads TGTGCCAGCAGTGAGGGGACGGTCCAATTCTCCTACGAGCAGTACTTC.